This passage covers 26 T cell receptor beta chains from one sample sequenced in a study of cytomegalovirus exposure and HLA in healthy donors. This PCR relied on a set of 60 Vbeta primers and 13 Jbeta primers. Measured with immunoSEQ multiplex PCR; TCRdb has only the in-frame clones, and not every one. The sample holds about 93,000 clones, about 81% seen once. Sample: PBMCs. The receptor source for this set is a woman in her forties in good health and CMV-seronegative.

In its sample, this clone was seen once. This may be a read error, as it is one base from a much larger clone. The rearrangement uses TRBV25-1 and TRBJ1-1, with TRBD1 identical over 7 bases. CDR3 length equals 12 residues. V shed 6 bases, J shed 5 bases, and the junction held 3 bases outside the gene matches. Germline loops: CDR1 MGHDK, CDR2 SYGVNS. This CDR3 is CASRAGGTEAFF. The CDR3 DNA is TGTGCCAGCAGGGCAGGGGGAACTGAAGCTTTCTTT.

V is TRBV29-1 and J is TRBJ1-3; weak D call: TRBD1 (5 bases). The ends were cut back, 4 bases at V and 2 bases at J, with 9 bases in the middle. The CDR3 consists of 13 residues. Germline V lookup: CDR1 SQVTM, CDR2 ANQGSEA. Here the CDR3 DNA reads TGCAGCGTTGCTGGAGGGGCTGGAAACACCATATATTTT. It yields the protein CSVAGGAGNTIYF.

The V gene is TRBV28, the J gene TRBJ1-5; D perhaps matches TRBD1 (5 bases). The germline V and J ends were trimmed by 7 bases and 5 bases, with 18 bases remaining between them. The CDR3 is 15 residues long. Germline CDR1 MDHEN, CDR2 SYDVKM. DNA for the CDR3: TGTGCCAGCATTTCCTGGGGGGGGGATCATCAGCCCCAGCATTTT. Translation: CASISWGGDHQPQHF.

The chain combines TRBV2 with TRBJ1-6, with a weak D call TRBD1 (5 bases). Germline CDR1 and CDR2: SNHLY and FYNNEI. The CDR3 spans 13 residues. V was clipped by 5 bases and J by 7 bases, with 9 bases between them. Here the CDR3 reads CASSTDSNSPLHF. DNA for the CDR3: TGTGCCAGCAGTACAGACAGCAATTCACCCCTCCACTTT.

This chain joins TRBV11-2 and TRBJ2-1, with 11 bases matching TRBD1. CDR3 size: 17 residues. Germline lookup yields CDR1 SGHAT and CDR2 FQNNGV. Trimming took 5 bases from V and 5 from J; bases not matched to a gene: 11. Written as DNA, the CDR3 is TGTGCCAGCAGCCCTAGGGGACAGGGGGATACAAACAATGAGCAGTTCTTC. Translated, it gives CASSPRGQGDTNNEQFF.

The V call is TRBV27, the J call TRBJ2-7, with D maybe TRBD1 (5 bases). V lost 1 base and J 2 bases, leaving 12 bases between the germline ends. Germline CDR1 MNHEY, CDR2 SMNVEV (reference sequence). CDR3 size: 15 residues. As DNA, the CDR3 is TGTGCCAGCAGTTTATTAATGGACATCCCCTACGAGCAGTACTTC. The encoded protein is CASSLLMDIPYEQYF.

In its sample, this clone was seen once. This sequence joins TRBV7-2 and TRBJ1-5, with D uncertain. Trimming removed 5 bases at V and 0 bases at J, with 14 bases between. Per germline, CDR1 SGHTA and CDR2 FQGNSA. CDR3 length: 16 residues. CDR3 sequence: CASSTPGSYSNQPQHF. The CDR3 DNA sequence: TGTGCCAGCAGCACCCCAGGTTCTTATAGCAATCAGCCCCAGCATTTT.

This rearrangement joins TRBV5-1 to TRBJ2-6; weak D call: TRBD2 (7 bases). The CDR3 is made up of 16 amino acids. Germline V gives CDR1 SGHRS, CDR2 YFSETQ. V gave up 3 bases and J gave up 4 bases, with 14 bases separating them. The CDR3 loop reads CASSYRRGPGANVLTF. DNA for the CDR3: TGCGCCAGCAGCTACAGGCGGGGGCCGGGGGCCAACGTCCTGACTTTC.

CDR3 in DNA: TGTGCCAGCAGCCAAACGCCGACTTATGAGCAGTACTTC. Residues: CASSQTPTYEQYF. The chain combines TRBV5-6 with TRBJ2-7; D is undetermined. Between the trimmed V and J ends, which lost 4 bases and 7 bases, there was a span of 15 bases. CDR1 SGHDT and CDR2 YYEEEE come from the germline V gene. The CDR3 length is 13 residues.

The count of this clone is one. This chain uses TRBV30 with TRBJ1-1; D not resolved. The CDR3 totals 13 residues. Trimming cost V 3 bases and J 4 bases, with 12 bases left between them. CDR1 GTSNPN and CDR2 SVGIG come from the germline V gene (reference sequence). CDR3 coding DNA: TGTGCCTGGAGCGCGAGTCGGAGCACTGAAGCTTTCTTT. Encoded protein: CAWSASRSTEAFF.

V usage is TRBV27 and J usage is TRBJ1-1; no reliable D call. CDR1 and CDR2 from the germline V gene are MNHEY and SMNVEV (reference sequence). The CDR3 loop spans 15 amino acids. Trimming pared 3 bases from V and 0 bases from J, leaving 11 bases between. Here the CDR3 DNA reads TGTGCCAGCAGTTTTACAGCCTCCATGAACACTGAAGCTTTCTTT. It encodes CASSFTASMNTEAFF.

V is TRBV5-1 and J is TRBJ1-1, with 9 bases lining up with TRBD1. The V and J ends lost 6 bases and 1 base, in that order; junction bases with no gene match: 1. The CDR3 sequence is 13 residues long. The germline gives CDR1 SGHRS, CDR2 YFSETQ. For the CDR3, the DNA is TGCGCCAGCACGGACAGGGGGAACACTGAAGCTTTCTTT. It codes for CASTDRGNTEAFF.

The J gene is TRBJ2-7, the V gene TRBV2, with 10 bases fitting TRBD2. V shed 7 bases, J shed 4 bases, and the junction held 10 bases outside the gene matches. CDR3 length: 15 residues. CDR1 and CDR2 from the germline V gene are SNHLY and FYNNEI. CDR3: CASKGLASGSYEQYF. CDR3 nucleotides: TGTGCCAGCAAGGGGTTGGCTAGCGGGAGTTACGAGCAGTACTTC.

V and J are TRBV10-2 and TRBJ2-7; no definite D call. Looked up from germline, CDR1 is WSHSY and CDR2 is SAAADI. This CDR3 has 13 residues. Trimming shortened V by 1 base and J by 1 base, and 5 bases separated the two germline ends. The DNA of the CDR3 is TGCGCCAGCAGTGAGTGGCGGTCCTACGAGCAGTACTTC. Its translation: CASSEWRSYEQYF.

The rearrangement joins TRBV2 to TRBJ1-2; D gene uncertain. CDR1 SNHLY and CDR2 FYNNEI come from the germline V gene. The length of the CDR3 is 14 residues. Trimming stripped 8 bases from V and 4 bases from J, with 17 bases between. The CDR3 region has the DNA TGTGCCAGCGTCGAAGGAGTAAGGATCTATGGCTACACCTTC. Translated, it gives CASVEGVRIYGYTF.

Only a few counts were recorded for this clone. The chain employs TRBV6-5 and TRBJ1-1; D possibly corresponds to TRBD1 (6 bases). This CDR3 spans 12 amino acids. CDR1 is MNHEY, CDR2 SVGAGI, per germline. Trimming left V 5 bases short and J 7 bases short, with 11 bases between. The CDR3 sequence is CASSQDRSEAFF. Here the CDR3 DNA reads TGTGCCAGCAGTCAGGACAGAAGTGAAGCTTTCTTT.

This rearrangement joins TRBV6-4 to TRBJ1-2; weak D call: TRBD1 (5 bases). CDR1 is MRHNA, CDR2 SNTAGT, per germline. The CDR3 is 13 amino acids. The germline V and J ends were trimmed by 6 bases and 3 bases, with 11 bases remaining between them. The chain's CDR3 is CASRSWGDYGYTF. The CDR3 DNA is TGTGCCAGCAGGTCTTGGGGGGACTATGGCTACACCTTC.

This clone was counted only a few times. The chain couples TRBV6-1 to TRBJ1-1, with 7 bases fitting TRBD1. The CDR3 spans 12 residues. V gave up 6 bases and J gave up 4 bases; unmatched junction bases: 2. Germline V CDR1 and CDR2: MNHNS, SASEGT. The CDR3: CASRWTGTEAFF. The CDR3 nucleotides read TGTGCCAGCAGATGGACAGGCACTGAAGCTTTCTTT.

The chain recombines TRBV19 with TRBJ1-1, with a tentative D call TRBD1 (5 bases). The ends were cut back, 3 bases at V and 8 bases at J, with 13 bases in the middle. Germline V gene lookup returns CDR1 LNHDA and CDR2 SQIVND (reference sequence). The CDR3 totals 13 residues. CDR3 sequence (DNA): TGTGCCAGTAGTATTTCCCAGGGAACCGAAGCTTTCTTT. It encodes CASSISQGTEAFF.

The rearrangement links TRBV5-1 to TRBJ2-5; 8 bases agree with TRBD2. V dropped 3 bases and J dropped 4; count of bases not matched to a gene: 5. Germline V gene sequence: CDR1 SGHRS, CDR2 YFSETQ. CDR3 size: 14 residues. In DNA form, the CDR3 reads TGCGCCAGCAGCTCGGGCGGGGGGAGAGAGACCCAGTACTTC. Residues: CASSSGGGRETQYF. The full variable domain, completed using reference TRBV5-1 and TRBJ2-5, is KAGVTQTPRYLIKTRGQQVTLSCSPISGHRSVSWYQQTPGQGLQFLFEYFSETQRNKGNFPGRFSGRQFSNSRSEMNVSTLELGDSALYLCASSSGGGRETQYFGPGTRLLVL.

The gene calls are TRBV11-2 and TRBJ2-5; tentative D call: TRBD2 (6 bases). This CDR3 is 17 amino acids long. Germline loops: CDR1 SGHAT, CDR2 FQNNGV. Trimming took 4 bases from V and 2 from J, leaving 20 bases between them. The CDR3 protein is CASSSLRIAELQETQYF. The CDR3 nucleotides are TGTGCCAGCAGCTCCCTGAGGATAGCGGAGCTTCAAGAGACCCAGTACTTC.

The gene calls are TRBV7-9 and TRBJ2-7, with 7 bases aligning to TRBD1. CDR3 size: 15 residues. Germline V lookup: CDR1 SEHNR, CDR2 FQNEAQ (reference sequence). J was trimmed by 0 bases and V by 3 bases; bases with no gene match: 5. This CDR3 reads CASSFGDRSSYEQYF. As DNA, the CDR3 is TGTGCCAGCAGCTTTGGGGACAGATCCTCCTACGAGCAGTACTTC.

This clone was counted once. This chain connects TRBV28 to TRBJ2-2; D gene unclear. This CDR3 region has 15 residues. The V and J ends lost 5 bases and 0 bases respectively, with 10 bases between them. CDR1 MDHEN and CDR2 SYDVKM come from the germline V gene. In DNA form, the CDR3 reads TGTGCCAGCAGTCCCTTTACTGCGAACACCGGGGAGCTGTTTTTT. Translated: CASSPFTANTGELFF.

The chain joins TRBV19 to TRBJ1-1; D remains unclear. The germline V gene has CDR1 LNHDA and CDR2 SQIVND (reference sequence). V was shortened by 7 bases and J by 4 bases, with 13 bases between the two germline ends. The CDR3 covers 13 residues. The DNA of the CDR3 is TGTGCCAGTAACCACAGATCAGGCACTGAAGCTTTCTTT. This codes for CASNHRSGTEAFF.

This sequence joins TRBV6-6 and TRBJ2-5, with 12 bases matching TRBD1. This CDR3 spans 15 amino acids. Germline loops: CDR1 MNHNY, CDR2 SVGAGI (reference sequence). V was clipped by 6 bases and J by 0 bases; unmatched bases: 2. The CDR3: CASRGTGGHQETQYF. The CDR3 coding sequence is TGTGCCAGCAGGGGGACAGGGGGCCACCAAGAGACCCAGTACTTC.

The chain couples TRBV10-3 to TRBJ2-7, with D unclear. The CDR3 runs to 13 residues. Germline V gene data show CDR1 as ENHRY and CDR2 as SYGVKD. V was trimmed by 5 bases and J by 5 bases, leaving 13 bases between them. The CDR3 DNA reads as TGTGCCATCAGTTCCGATACCATAGACGAGCAGTACTTC. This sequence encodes CAISSDTIDEQYF.